The 5 T cell receptor beta chains in this list originate from one sample, sequenced in a study of T cells in Graves' hyperthyroidism and ophthalmopathy. The source material, RNA transcripts, was used to amplify TCR beta CDR3 regions. The HTBI primer set was used in a first-round RT-PCR of the TCR CDR3. Via MiXCR, TCRdb re-called the multiplex PCR reads, giving one row per CDR3 protein. The sample shows around 270,000 distinct CDR3 sequences, roughly 19% of them seen only once. The sample comprised blood. These receptor sequences come from a man aged 45-65 years with Graves' ophthalmopathy.

The V call is TRBV6-1, the J call TRBJ2-3; a weak D match, TRBD2 (5 bases). V was cut by 3 bases and J by 0 bases, with 16 bases left in between. This CDR3 contains 17 residues. The V gene's germline CDR1 is MNHNS and CDR2 SASEGT. The DNA for the CDR3 is TGTGCCAGCAGTGAGGGAGTTACGCGGACTAGCACAGATACGCAGTATTTT. Translation: CASSEGVTRTSTDTQYF.

The CDR3 sequence is CATSGNRGRNSPLHF. The CDR3 DNA reads TGTGCCACCAGCGGAAACAGGGGAAGGAATTCACCCCTCCACTTT. The genes are TRBV15 and TRBJ1-6; 7 positions agree with TRBD1. CDR3 length: 15 amino acids. Trimming removed 5 bases from V and 7 bases from J; junction bases left unmatched: 8. Germline CDR1 reads LNHNV; CDR2 reads YYDKDF (reference sequence).

The chain carries TRBV6-1 and TRBJ1-1, with no clear D. The CDR3 has 14 amino acids. Trimming left V 2 bases short and J 1 base short, with 8 bases between. CDR1 is MNHNS, CDR2 SASEGT, per germline. The CDR3: CASSERPKNTEAFF. CDR3 sequence (DNA): TGTGCCAGCAGTGAAAGACCTAAGAACACTGAAGCTTTCTTT.

The V and J genes are TRBV5-5 and TRBJ1-1, with TRBD1 identical over 10 bases. The CDR3 consists of 15 residues. V gave up 3 bases and J gave up 1 base; unmatched junction bases: 3. The germline V gene encodes CDR1 SGHKS and CDR2 YYEKEE (reference sequence). This chain's CDR3 is CASSWGQGRNTEAFF. The CDR3 DNA reads TGTGCCAGCAGCTGGGGACAGGGGAGGAACACTGAAGCTTTCTTT.

This chain uses TRBV10-3 with TRBJ2-5; D is unclear. In germline, CDR1 is ENHRY, CDR2 SYGVKD. Trimming removed 2 bases from V and 5 bases from J, with 9 bases in between. The CDR3 totals 13 residues. DNA of the CDR3: TGTGCCATCAGTGAGGTCAGCATCGAGACCCAGTACTTC. The encoded protein is CAISEVSIETQYF.